This T cell receptor beta chain was captured by sequencing in a study of blood T cell repertoires in COVID-19. Study overall: Spain, Italy and the United States supplied samples that represented acute and convalescent COVID-19.

Germline V gene data show CDR1 as SGHKS and CDR2 as YYEKEE (reference sequence). V lost 0 bases and J 4 bases, leaving 15 bases between the germline ends. This CDR3 comprises 16 residues. TCRdb's copy holds only in-frame clones and misses some; the assay was immunoSEQ multiplex PCR. The sample includes about 70,000 clones, about 76% of them seen just once. Material: peripheral blood. This rearrangement joins TRBV5-5 to TRBJ2-3, with a possible D match to TRBD2 (5 bases). The receptor was isolated from a woman older than 75 with active or convalescent COVID-19. CDR3 DNA: TGTGCCAGCAGCTTGGCGAGGGTTCAAGGTTCAGATACGCAGTATTTT. Translated: CASSLARVQGSDTQYF. The full variable domain, with the rest looked up from reference TRBV5-5 and TRBJ2-3, is DAGVTQSPTHLIKTRGQQVTLRCSPISGHKSVSWYQQVLGQGPQFIFQYYEKEERGRGNFPDRFSARQFPNYSSELNVNALLLGDSALYLCASSLARVQGSDTQYFGPGTRLTVL.